These T cell receptor beta chains were read from a single sample in a study of shared clonotypes between healthy human individuals. Sequencing was performed with immunoSEQ multiplex PCR; in TCRdb, only in-frame clones are kept and a portion is missing. The repertoire includes more than 1,200,000 clones, approximately 98.5% of them detected once, and 0.36% sits in the top ten. The source material was naive CD4+ T cells sorted from blood. These receptors were collected from a young man in good health. Each CDR3 is given without its conserved first and last residue. A D gene is named only where the DNA matches it firmly. Some rows have no size entry. The others give once, few or many, or a class for an expanded clone.

V	J	D	size	CDR3
TRBV11-2	TRBJ2-7	-	-	ASSLEGQPFYEQY
TRBV18	TRBJ2-7	-	-	ASSLGREGYEQY
TRBV18	TRBJ2-3	-	-	ASSPQEIFTDTQY
TRBV29-1	TRBJ2-1	-	-	SVERRLNNEQF
TRBV30	TRBJ2-7	-	-	AWGREYEQY
TRBV18	TRBJ1-5	-	once	ASIGQINQPQH
TRBV5-1	TRBJ2-1	TRBD2	-	ASSLGAGGLYNEQF
TRBV5-1	TRBJ2-1	TRBD2	-	ASSPSGRAREQF
TRBV28	TRBJ1-4	-	-	ASSPGTPLEKLF
TRBV2	TRBJ1-5	-	-	ASSEAGRHQPQH
TRBV15	TRBJ2-7	-	-	ATSRETLSYEQY
TRBV2	TRBJ2-7	-	-	ASSESGGTEQY
TRBV25-1	TRBJ2-7	-	-	ASSPHGSSRSYEQY
TRBV29-1	TRBJ2-1	TRBD2	-	SVGTSGRGQF
TRBV11-3	TRBJ2-3	-	-	ASSLREDTQY
TRBV7-3	TRBJ1-2	-	-	ASSLGLQGDYGYT
TRBV2	TRBJ2-5	TRBD2	-	ASRLAAQETQY
TRBV5-1	TRBJ2-1	-	-	ASSPGGPYNEQF
TRBV6-5	TRBJ2-2	-	once	ASSIQGAGELF
TRBV28	TRBJ2-1	-	-	ASSFGGLPSSYNEQF
TRBV6-5	TRBJ2-3	TRBD1	-	ATGTVLGTQY
TRBV5-4	TRBJ2-1	-	-	ASSLEWLNEQF